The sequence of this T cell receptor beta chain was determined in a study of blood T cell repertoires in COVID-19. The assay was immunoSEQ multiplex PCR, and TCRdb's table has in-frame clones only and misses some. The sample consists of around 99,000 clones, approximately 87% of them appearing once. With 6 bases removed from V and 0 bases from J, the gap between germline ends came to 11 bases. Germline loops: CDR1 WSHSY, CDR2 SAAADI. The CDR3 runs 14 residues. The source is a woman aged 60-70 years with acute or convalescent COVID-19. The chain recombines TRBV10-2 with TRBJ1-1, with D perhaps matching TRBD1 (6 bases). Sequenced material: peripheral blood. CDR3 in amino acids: CASRPGQLNTEAFF. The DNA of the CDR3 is TGCGCCAGCAGACCCGGACAGTTGAACACTGAAGCTTTCTTT.